This TCR beta chain was recorded in a study of T cells expressing NK-cell markers. Whole-study context: The study drew TCR beta repertoires from sorted CD3+CD56+NKG2C+, CD3+CD56+NKG2C- and CD3+CD56-NKG2C+ T cells. The authors sequenced eight donors, of whom seven were HCMV-seropositive and one was seronegative. Study results and caveats: NKG2C+ dominant clonotypes from over 5 donors made up roughly 1.0-8% of CD8+ T cells. Once again these clonotypes came out on top in the CD3+CD56-NKG2C+ fraction of a few donors.

In the case of this clonotype: Its antigen is unidentified.

The CDR3 spans 13 residues. Germline V gives CDR1 SGHTA, CDR2 FQGNSA. TCRdb re-called the 5' RACE reads and catalogs CDR3 proteins one per entry, DNA excluded. Here the sample table reports 400,000 to 500,000 distinct CDR3 sequences. The chain carries TRBV7-2 and TRBJ2-5; as DNA is missing, the TRBD1 call by TCRdb cannot be tested. Sequencing was done on a sample of blood T cells: a sorted CD56 or NKG2C T cell subset, CD4+ or CD8+ T cells, or bulk PBMC T cells (not recorded which). The TCR was taken from a woman between 18 and 69 years old in good health. CDR3 sequence reads: CASESGFGETQYF.